The rows below give T cell receptor beta chains drawn from one sample of a study of blood T cell repertoires in COVID-19. The protocol was immunoSEQ multiplex PCR, while the TCRdb copy is restricted to in-frame clones and leaves out a portion. This table has 56,000 or so clones, 80% to 85% appearing once. The sample comprised peripheral blood. All receptors come from a man over 45 with acute or convalescent COVID-19. Both conserved end residues are part of each CDR3. A D gene is named only where the DNA matches it firmly.

TRBV27	TRBJ2-1	TRBD2	CASSPGLAGASSYNEQFF
TRBV4-2	TRBJ1-1	TRBD1	CASSQDQGGRAEAFF
TRBV27	TRBJ2-1	TRBD2	CASSIGLAGGPYNEQFF
TRBV5-1	TRBJ1-1	-	CASSSGTLNTEAFF
TRBV13	TRBJ2-3	-	CASSPRGSGTDTQYF
TRBV5-4	TRBJ2-7	-	CASSLVQASIGYEQYF
TRBV4-2	TRBJ2-5	TRBD1	CASSQQDRGGETQYF
TRBV27	TRBJ2-7	-	CASSLSAGLGSYEQYF
TRBV30	TRBJ1-2	-	CARTGENYGYTF
TRBV13	TRBJ1-3	TRBD1	CASSLATGAGNTIYF
TRBV27	TRBJ2-1	-	CASSSTGGLDEQFF
TRBV18	TRBJ2-7	-	CASSPPGRSYEQYF
TRBV9	TRBJ2-4	-	CASSQPGAKNIQYF